A selection of T cell receptor beta chains follows, all from one sample in a study of T cell responses to AZD1222 COVID-19 vaccine. The protocol was immunoSEQ multiplex PCR, while the TCRdb copy is restricted to in-frame clones and leaves out a portion. The table records 100,000 to 150,000 clones, 90% of them present only once. The sample was peripheral blood, taken on day 0 of AZD1222 vaccination. These receptors came from an adult in good health. The CDR3 runs from the conserved cysteine through the conserved F or W. The D gene is left open where the match is weak. Only part of the rows carry a size: once, few, many, or a class if the clone is expanded.

-	-	TRBJ1-4	TRBV12-2	CASRSRTGTAILPSANEKLFF	TGTGCAAGTCGCTCGCGAACCGGGACAGCCATTTTACCGTCTGCTAATGAAAAACTGTTTTTT
TRBD1	-	TRBJ2-5	TRBV28	CASSSGQDQETQYF	TGTGCCAGCAGTTCGGGACAGGACCAAGAGACCCAGTACTTC
TRBD2	-	TRBJ2-3	TRBV28	CASRTTLAGVTDTQYF	TGTGCCAGCAGGACGACACTAGCGGGGGTCACAGATACGCAGTATTTT
-	few	TRBJ1-2	TRBV2	CADQGTTAPYGYTF	TGTGCCGACCAGGGCACGACAGCCCCCTATGGCTACACCTTC
TRBD1	once	TRBJ2-1	TRBV28	CASSLYRGPYNEQFF	TGTGCCAGCAGTTTATACAGGGGGCCTTACAATGAGCAGTTCTTC
-	once	TRBJ1-5	TRBV19	CASTEGRVPQPQHF	TGTGCCAGTACTGAGGGGCGCGTACCTCAGCCCCAGCATTTT
-	-	TRBJ2-1	TRBV7-7	CASSPDWTPYNEQFF	TGTGCTAGCAGCCCAGACTGGACCCCCTACAATGAGCAGTTCTTC
-	-	TRBJ2-1	TRBV19	CATSLGWEQFF	TGTGCCACTTCCCTGGGGTGGGAGCAGTTCTTC
-	-	TRBJ2-3	TRBV4-3	CASSQDSPGSGGDTQYF	TGCGCCAGCAGCCAAGATAGCCCTGGATCCGGCGGAGATACGCAGTATTTT
-	-	TRBJ2-3	TRBV24-1	CATSAASGVDTQYF	TGTGCCACCAGTGCGGCGTCGGGGGTCGATACGCAGTATTTT
-	-	TRBJ1-5	TRBV27	CASRRGGDQPQHF	TGTGCCAGCCGCCGGGGAGGGGATCAGCCCCAGCATTTT
TRBD2	-	TRBJ2-1	TRBV27	CASRDTSGRAFYNEQFF	TGTGCCAGCAGAGATACTAGCGGGAGGGCCTTCTACAATGAGCAGTTCTTC
-	-	TRBJ1-1	TRBV30	CAWSIGAGVSAFF	TGTGCCTGGAGTATCGGGGCCGGAGTCTCAGCTTTCTTT
-	few	TRBJ2-3	TRBV4-1	CASSQDRGGADTQYF	TGCGCCAGCAGCCAAGATCGAGGGGGGGCAGATACGCAGTATTTT
-	-	TRBJ2-6	TRBV29-1	CSALRTTDSGANVLTF	TGCAGCGCCCTCCGTACTACCGACTCTGGGGCCAACGTCCTGACTTTC
TRBD1	-	TRBJ2-1	TRBV5-4	CASSLGQGAYNEQFF	TGTGCCAGCAGCTTAGGGCAGGGGGCCTACAATGAGCAGTTCTTC
-	-	TRBJ1-2	TRBV7-9	CASSLEMVTEDGYTF	TGTGCCAGCAGCTTAGAAATGGTGACAGAGGATGGCTACACCTTC
-	few	TRBJ2-7	TRBV18	CASSPRVGGSPMAQYF	TGTGCCAGCTCACCACGGGTGGGTGGGAGCCCTATGGCGCAGTACTTC
TRBD1	-	TRBJ2-7	TRBV7-9	CASSFIRTGEPEQYF	TGTGCCAGCAGCTTTATTAGGACAGGGGAACCCGAGCAGTACTTC
-	-	TRBJ2-5	TRBV27	CASSLDGGETQYF	TGTGCCAGCAGTTTAGACGGCGGGGAGACCCAGTACTTC
-	-	TRBJ1-2	TRBV30	CAWSLEGYGYTF	TGTGCCTGGAGTCTGGAAGGCTATGGCTACACCTTC
-	-	TRBJ2-2	TRBV4-2	CASSQVAGELFF	TGTGCCAGCAGCCAGGTGGCCGGGGAGCTGTTTTTT
TRBD2	-	TRBJ2-1	TRBV11-2	CASSRGTSGSGSRYNEQFF	TGTGCCAGCAGCCGTGGGACTAGCGGGAGTGGGTCCCGTTACAATGAGCAGTTCTTC
-	-	TRBJ1-2	TRBV6-2/TRBV6-3	CASSGGSGYTF	TGTGCCAGCAGCGGGGGGAGTGGCTACACCTTC
TRBD2	-	TRBJ2-1	TRBV7-2	CASSAGLAGGTKQFF	TGTGCCAGCAGCGCCGGACTAGCGGGAGGAACCAAGCAGTTCTTC
-	-	TRBJ1-4	TRBV28	CASSVPAVEKLFF	TGTGCCAGTTCCGTGCCCGCGGTTGAAAAACTGTTTTTT
-	-	TRBJ1-5	TRBV6-2/TRBV6-3	CASSSKRQGRQPQHF	TGTGCCAGCAGTTCGAAGAGGCAGGGGAGGCAGCCCCAGCATTTT
TRBD2	-	TRBJ2-2	TRBV7-9	CASSHAGVGELFF	TGTGCCAGCAGCCATGCGGGGGTCGGGGAGCTGTTTTTT
TRBD2	-	TRBJ2-2	TRBV19	CASSIGPSGLGELFF	TGTGCCAGTAGTATAGGTCCTAGCGGCTTAGGGGAGCTGTTTTTT
-	-	TRBJ1-5	TRBV4-1	CASSQDPGTFSNQPQHF	TGCGCCAGCAGCCAAGATCCGGGGACCTTCAGCAATCAGCCCCAGCATTTT
TRBD2	-	TRBJ2-7	TRBV9	CASSAQRGGAGLQYF	TGTGCCAGCAGCGCCCAACGGGGGGGCGCGGGGCTGCAGTACTTC
TRBD1	-	TRBJ2-1	TRBV15	CATSSPGQGSNEQFF	TGTGCCACCAGCAGTCCGGGACAGGGATCGAATGAGCAGTTCTTC
-	-	TRBJ2-1	TRBV5-8	CASSLAWAVNEQFF	TGTGCCAGCAGCTTGGCCTGGGCTGTCAATGAGCAGTTCTTC
-	-	TRBJ2-3	TRBV19	CASRERQDWVDTQYF	TGTGCCAGTAGGGAACGACAGGATTGGGTAGATACGCAGTATTTT
-	-	TRBJ1-4	TRBV29-1	CSVEGEGGDANEKLFF	TGCAGCGTTGAAGGGGAGGGGGGCGACGCTAATGAAAAACTGTTTTTT
TRBD1	few	TRBJ1-6	TRBV19	CASKEADRVNSPLHF	TGTGCCAGTAAGGAGGCGGACAGGGTGAATTCACCCCTCCACTTT
-	-	TRBJ2-1	TRBV19	CASSIVSSGNNEQFF	TGTGCCAGTAGTATCGTATCCAGCGGAAACAATGAGCAGTTCTTC
-	-	TRBJ2-3	TRBV28	CASGRDSTDTQYF	TGTGCCAGCGGTCGAGATAGCACAGATACGCAGTATTTT
-	-	TRBJ1-1	TRBV7-2	CASSPRGGRHTEAFF	TGTGCCAGCAGCCCGAGGGGGGGGCGGCACACTGAAGCTTTCTTT
TRBD1	medium-sized	TRBJ1-1	TRBV16	CASSSLQGMNTEAFF	TGTGCCAGCAGCTCATTACAGGGGATGAACACTGAAGCTTTCTTT
-	-	TRBJ2-1	TRBV24-1	CATSDSRLGNEQFF	TGTGCCACCAGTGATTCCCGACTGGGGAATGAGCAGTTCTTC
-	-	TRBJ1-5	TRBV27	CASSWSGVENQPQHF	TGTGCCAGCAGTTGGTCCGGGGTGGAAAATCAGCCCCAGCATTTT
TRBD1	once	TRBJ1-5	TRBV4-1	CASSPGQGNNQPQHF	TGCGCCAGCAGCCCGGGACAGGGGAACAATCAGCCCCAGCATTTT
TRBD1	-	TRBJ1-3	TRBV6-1	CASSEEVQGNTIYF	TGTGCCAGCAGTGAGGAGGTACAGGGGAACACCATATATTTT
-	-	TRBJ2-7	TRBV5-6	CASSPRGMAGGHEQYF	TGTGCCAGCAGCCCCCGGGGGATGGCGGGTGGGCACGAGCAGTACTTC
TRBD1	-	TRBJ2-7	TRBV27	CASRRGTGSSYEQYF	TGTGCCAGCAGGAGGGGGACAGGGAGCTCCTACGAGCAGTACTTC
-	-	TRBJ2-5	TRBV5-8	CASSLGRSLAQETQYF	TGTGCCAGCAGCTTGGGACGGAGCTTGGCCCAAGAGACCCAGTACTTC
TRBD1	-	TRBJ1-1	TRBV29-1	CSVGLQGTEAFF	TGCAGCGTTGGGTTACAGGGGACGGAAGCTTTCTTT
-	-	TRBJ1-1	TRBV16	CASSQDAGEAFF	TGTGCCAGCAGCCAGGACGCCGGAGAAGCTTTCTTT
-	-	TRBJ1-3	TRBV7-9	CASSLASRAAGNTIYF	TGTGCCAGCAGCTTAGCGTCTAGAGCGGCTGGAAACACCATATATTTT
-	-	TRBJ2-2	TRBV9	CASSATRDTFTGELFF	TGTGCCAGCAGCGCTACCCGGGACACTTTCACCGGGGAGCTGTTTTTT
-	-	TRBJ2-7	TRBV5-1	CASSLVSRAQEQYF	TGCGCCAGCAGCTTGGTGTCCAGGGCCCAGGAGCAGTACTTC
-	-	TRBJ1-4	TRBV10-3	CAISEPGATNEKLFF	TGTGCCATCAGTGAGCCGGGAGCAACTAATGAAAAACTGTTTTTT
-	-	TRBJ1-1	TRBV5-6	CASSWGQNTEAFF	TGTGCCAGCAGCTGGGGACAGAACACTGAAGCTTTCTTT